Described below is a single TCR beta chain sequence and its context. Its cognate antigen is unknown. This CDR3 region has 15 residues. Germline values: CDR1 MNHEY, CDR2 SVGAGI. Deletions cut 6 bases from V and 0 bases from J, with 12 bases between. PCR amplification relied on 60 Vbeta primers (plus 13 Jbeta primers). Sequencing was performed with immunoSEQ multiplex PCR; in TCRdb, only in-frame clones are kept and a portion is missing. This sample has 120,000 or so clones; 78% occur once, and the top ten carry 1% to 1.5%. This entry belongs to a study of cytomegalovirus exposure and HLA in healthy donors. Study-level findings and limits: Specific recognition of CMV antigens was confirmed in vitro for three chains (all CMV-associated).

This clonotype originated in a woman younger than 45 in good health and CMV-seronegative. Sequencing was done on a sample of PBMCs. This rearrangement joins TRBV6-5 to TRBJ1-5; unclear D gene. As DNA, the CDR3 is TGTGCCAGCAGCCCGTACAGTTATAGCAATCAGCCCCAGCATTTT. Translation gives CASSPYSYSNQPQHF.